One and the same sample provided the 5 T cell receptor beta chains below, sequenced in a study of T-cell reconstitution after alpha-beta-depleted transplantation in children (dated by TCRdb to the mid-2010s). Library preparation was by PCR. TCRdb lists the instrument as Illumina HiSeq 2500. To normalize quantification of the TCRbeta repertoire, the TCR libraries were built with molecular barcoding that relied on unique molecular identifiers. The public reads were run again by TCRdb, first through fastp at Q25 and then through MiXCR, and only productive beta chains were kept. Each CDR3 protein gets just one entry, which takes the most common genes and DNA from the rows behind it. The sample includes approximately 390,000 distinct CDR3 sequences, with 9.5% to 13% observed a single time. The leading ten clones occupy nearly 5.5% of the sample. Here the sequenced sample was PBMCs from the stem cell graft donor, taken from the stem cell graft. Every receptor here comes from a human donor who donated a stem cell graft to a child with acute myeloid leukemia.

The V and J genes are TRBV7-2 and TRBJ2-3, with 7 bases aligning to TRBD2. Trimming removed 6 bases from V and 4 bases from J; junction bases left unmatched: 10. In germline, CDR1 is SGHTA, CDR2 FQGNSA. CDR3 length: 15 residues. The CDR3: CASRLMSGVSDTQYF. In DNA, the CDR3 is TGTGCCAGCAGGTTGATGAGCGGGGTTTCAGATACGCAGTATTTT.

The rearrangement joins TRBV25-1 to TRBJ2-5; 10 bases agree with TRBD1. This CDR3 is 16 amino acids long. Trimming cost V 2 bases and J 4 bases; bases outside gene matches: 7. CDR1 is MGHDK, CDR2 SYGVNS, per germline. Here the CDR3 DNA reads TGTGCCAGCAGTGAACGACGACAGGGGGCCGGAGAGACCCAGTACTTC. Its translation: CASSERRQGAGETQYF. Complete variable domain (other parts from reference TRBV25-1 and TRBJ2-5): EADIYQTPRYLVIGTGKKITLECSQTMGHDKMYWYQQDPGMELHLIHYSYGVNSTEKGDLSSESTVSRIRTEHFPLTLESARPSHTSQYLCASSERRQGAGETQYFGPGTRLLVL.

The chain joins TRBV20-1 to TRBJ2-7; the D gene is possibly TRBD1 (5 bases). CDR3 length: 14 residues. The germline V gene has CDR1 DFQATT and CDR2 SNEGSKA (reference sequence). V lost 0 bases to trimming and J lost 2 bases, with 11 bases between them. The CDR3: CSARDRGRAYEQYF. DNA for the CDR3: TGCAGTGCTAGAGATCGTGGCAGGGCCTACGAGCAGTACTTC.

This clonotype has ten or more counts. V gene TRBV12-3 or TRBV12-4 combines with J gene TRBJ2-3; 11 nucleotides agree with TRBD2. The CDR3 loop spans 15 amino acids. The junction had 2 bases not matched to a gene; V was cut back by 5 bases and J by 1 base. The CDR3 bases are TGTGCCAGCAGTATACTAGCGGGAGGCACAGATACGCAGTATTTT. It is translated as CASSILAGGTDTQYF.

CDR3 residues: CASSTRSGLAVAKNIQYF. In DNA, the CDR3 is TGTGCCAGCAGCACCAGATCGGGACTAGCTGTAGCCAAAAACATTCAGTACTTC. J is TRBJ2-4 and V is TRBV11-2, with 9 bases fitting TRBD2. The CDR3 is 18 amino acids. V gave up 5 bases and J gave up 0 bases; unmatched junction bases: 11. Germline CDR1 SGHAT, CDR2 FQNNGV.